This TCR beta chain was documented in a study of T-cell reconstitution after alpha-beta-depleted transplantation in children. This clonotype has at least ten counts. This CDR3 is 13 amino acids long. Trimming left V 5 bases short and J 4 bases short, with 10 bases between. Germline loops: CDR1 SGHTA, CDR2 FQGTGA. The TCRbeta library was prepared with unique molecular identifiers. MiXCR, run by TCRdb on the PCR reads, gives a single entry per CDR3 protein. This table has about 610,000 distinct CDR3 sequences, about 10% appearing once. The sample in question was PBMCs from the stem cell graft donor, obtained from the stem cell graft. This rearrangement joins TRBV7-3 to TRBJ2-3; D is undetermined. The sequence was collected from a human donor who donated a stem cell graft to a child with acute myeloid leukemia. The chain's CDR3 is CASSLLGSDTQYF. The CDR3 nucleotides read TGTGCCAGCAGCCTGTTGGGGTCAGATACGCAGTATTTT. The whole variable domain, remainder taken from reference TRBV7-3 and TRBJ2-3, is GAGVSQTPSNKVTEKGKYVELRCDPISGHTALYWYRQSLGQGPEFLIYFQGTGAADDSGLPNDRFFAVRPEGSVSTLKIQRTERGDSAVYLCASSLLGSDTQYFGPGTRLTVL.